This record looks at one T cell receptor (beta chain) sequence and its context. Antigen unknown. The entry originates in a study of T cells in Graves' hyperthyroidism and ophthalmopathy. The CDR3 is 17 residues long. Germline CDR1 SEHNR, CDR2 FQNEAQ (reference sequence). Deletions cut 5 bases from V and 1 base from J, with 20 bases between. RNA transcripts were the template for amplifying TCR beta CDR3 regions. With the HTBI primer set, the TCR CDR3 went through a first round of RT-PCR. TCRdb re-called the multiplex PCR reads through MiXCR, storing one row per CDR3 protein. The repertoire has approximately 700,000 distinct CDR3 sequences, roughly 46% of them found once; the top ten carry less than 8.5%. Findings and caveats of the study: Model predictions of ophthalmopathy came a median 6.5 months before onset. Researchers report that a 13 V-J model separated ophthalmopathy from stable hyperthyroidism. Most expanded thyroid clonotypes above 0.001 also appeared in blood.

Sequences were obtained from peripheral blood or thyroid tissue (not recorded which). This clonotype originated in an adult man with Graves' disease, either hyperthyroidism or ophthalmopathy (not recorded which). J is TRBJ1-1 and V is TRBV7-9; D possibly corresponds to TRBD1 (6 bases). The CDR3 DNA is TGTGCCAGCAGCCAAGTAGGAGGGGGTGGTAGGAACACTGAAGCTTTCTTT. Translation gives CASSQVGGGGRNTEAFF.